One sample yielded the 15 T cell receptor beta chains listed below, sequenced in a study of molecular identifiers for immune sequencing clone quantification. TCRdb re-called the PCR reads with MiXCR, one entry per CDR3 protein. The table includes about 500,000 distinct CDR3 sequences, about 25% detected once. The specimen was naive CD8+ T cells from blood, with Jurkat cell RNA spiked in. The subset: FACS-sorted CD8+CD4-CCR7+CD45RA+ naive T cells. The source of these receptors is a human donor in good health. Some libraries in this study had Jurkat cell RNA spiked in.

As to this clonotype: A much larger clone sits a single nucleotide away, making a read error possible. V is TRBV20-1 and J is TRBJ2-7; no clear D. CDR3 size: 13 residues. Germline loops: CDR1 DFQATT, CDR2 SNEGSKA (reference sequence). V gave up 6 bases and J gave up 5 bases, with 17 bases separating them. The CDR3 coding sequence is TGCAGTGCAGACGCTAGGGATGGGAACGAGCAGTACTTC. Its protein is CSADARDGNEQYF.

The CDR3 here is CAWTPDGNSYEQYF. As DNA, the CDR3 is TGTGCCTGGACCCCAGACGGCAACTCCTACGAGCAGTACTTC. The gene calls are TRBV30 and TRBJ2-7; D not certain. Germline CDR1 is GTSNPN and CDR2 is SVGIG (reference sequence). CDR3 length: 14 amino acids. V lost 4 bases and J 0 bases, leaving 13 bases between the germline ends. The full variable domain, in which reference TRBV30 and TRBJ2-7 provide the parts outside the CDR3, is SQTIHQWPATLVQPVGSPLSLECTVEGTSNPNLYWYRQAAGRGLQLLFYSVGIGQISSEVPQNLSASRPQDRQFILSSKKLLLSDSGFYLCAWTPDGNSYEQYFGPGTRLTVT.

The V gene is TRBV6-6, the J gene TRBJ2-1, with a possible D match to TRBD2 (6 bases). Germline loops: CDR1 MNHNY, CDR2 SVGAGI (reference sequence). V lost 0 bases and J lost 2, with 14 bases in between. The CDR3 length is 17 residues. The chain's CDR3 is CASSYSVEAGTYNEQFF. CDR3 in DNA: TGTGCCAGCAGTTACTCGGTGGAGGCGGGAACCTACAATGAGCAGTTCTTC.

The chain combines TRBV20-1 with TRBJ2-7, with D possibly being TRBD1 or TRBD2 (6 bases each). This CDR3 is built from 13 residues. Germline values: CDR1 DFQATT, CDR2 SNEGSKA (reference sequence). V was clipped by 3 bases and J by 4 bases, with 13 bases between them. The CDR3 sequence: CSASAGHTYEQYF. In DNA, the CDR3 is TGCAGTGCTAGCGCGGGACATACTTACGAGCAGTACTTC.

This clonotype was detected a few times. V gene TRBV27 combines with J gene TRBJ2-3; 12 nucleotides align to TRBD2. The CDR3 runs 18 residues. Germline V gene lookup returns CDR1 MNHEY and CDR2 SMNVEV (reference sequence). V dropped 5 bases and J dropped 2; count of bases not matched to a gene: 11. This CDR3 reads CASSTRTSGKAPTDTQYF. The CDR3 region has the DNA TGTGCCAGCAGTACCCGGACTAGCGGGAAGGCCCCCACAGATACGCAGTATTTT.

Many counts were recorded for this clonotype. The genes are TRBV7-6 and TRBJ2-3, with D possibly matching TRBD2 (5 bases). There are 16 residues in the CDR3. V lost 8 bases and J lost 2, with 20 bases in between. The V gene's germline CDR1 is SGHVS and CDR2 FNYEAQ. The CDR3 nucleotides are TGTGCCAGCCATCCTTTGGAGGCACTGTCCACAGATACGCAGTATTTT. Its protein is CASHPLEALSTDTQYF.

In its sample, this clonotype was seen many times. The J gene is TRBJ2-3, the V gene TRBV20-1; 10 bases align to TRBD2. With 5 bases clipped from V and 4 bases from J, the junction kept 12 bases outside the gene matches. The germline V gene has CDR1 DFQATT and CDR2 SNEGSKA (reference sequence). The CDR3 contains 16 residues. CDR3: CSAHLPASGRADTQYF. DNA of the CDR3: TGCAGTGCTCATTTACCGGCTAGCGGGAGAGCAGATACGCAGTATTTT.

This clonotype has a handful of counts. The V call is TRBV11-2, the J call TRBJ2-3; possibly TRBD2 for D (6 bases). The CDR3 length is 13 residues. The V and J ends lost 4 bases and 13 bases respectively, with 18 bases between them. The V gene's germline CDR1 is SGHAT and CDR2 FQNNGV. The CDR3 protein is CASSSVDGGGEYF. CDR3 DNA sequence: TGTGCCAGCAGCTCAGTCGACGGGGGTGGAGAGTATTTT.

In its sample, this clonotype was seen many times. This chain uses TRBV6-9 with TRBJ2-5; D perhaps matches TRBD1 (5 bases). Germline values: CDR1 MNHGY, CDR2 SVAAGI. The germline V and J ends were trimmed by 1 base and 5 bases, with 14 bases remaining between them. CDR3 length: 15 residues. This CDR3 is CASSYLGVPRETQYF. In DNA, the CDR3 is TGTGCCAGCAGTTATTTAGGGGTCCCCCGCGAGACCCAGTACTTC.

This clonotype was detected a few times. V and J are TRBV6-2 or TRBV6-3 and TRBJ2-4, with D possibly being TRBD2 (5 bases). The CDR3 runs to 15 residues. Germline loops: CDR1 MNHEY, CDR2 SVGEGT. V shed 5 bases and J shed 4 bases, with 15 bases lying between them. CDR3 protein: CASSGVEDGKNIQYF. CDR3 coding DNA: TGTGCCAGCAGTGGAGTGGAGGACGGGAAAAACATTCAGTACTTC.

This clonotype was recorded many times. The genes are TRBV20-1 and TRBJ1-4; D is uncertain. Germline lookup yields CDR1 DFQATT and CDR2 SNEGSKA (reference sequence). V was trimmed by 2 bases and J by 8 bases, leaving 6 bases between them. The CDR3 has 11 amino acids. CDR3 sequence: CSARPGEKLFF. CDR3 in DNA: TGCAGTGCTAGACCTGGGGAAAAACTGTTTTTT.

This clonotype was detected ten times or more. The chain recombines TRBV2 with TRBJ2-7, with unresolved D. Germline-derived CDR1 and CDR2 are SNHLY and FYNNEI. This CDR3 region has 13 residues. V was cut by 2 bases and J by 7 bases, with 12 bases left in between. CDR3: CASSEWVEREQYF. The CDR3 DNA sequence: TGTGCCAGCAGTGAATGGGTAGAACGAGAGCAGTACTTC. Supplemented by reference TRBV2 and TRBJ2-7, the full variable domain reads EPEVTQTPSHQVTQMGQEVILRCVPISNHLYFYWYRQILGQKVEFLVSFYNNEISEKSEIFDDQFSVERPDGSNFTLKIRSTKLEDSAMYFCASSEWVEREQYFGPGTRLTVT.

This clonotype has at least ten counts. This chain connects TRBV29-1 to TRBJ2-7, with TRBD2 matching 11 bases. Germline V gives CDR1 SQVTM, CDR2 ANQGSEA. This CDR3 is built from 14 residues. V shed 5 bases, J shed 5 bases, and the junction held 8 bases outside the gene matches. The CDR3, as DNA: TGCAGCGTTCCTGGGGGACTAGCGGTAGACGAGCAGTACTTC. It is translated as CSVPGGLAVDEQYF.

The genes are TRBV24-1 and TRBJ2-2; D perhaps matches TRBD1 (5 bases). V lost 2 bases and J lost 0, with 9 bases in between. CDR3 length: 16 amino acids. From germline, CDR1 is KGHDR and CDR2 SFDVKD. The CDR3 DNA is TGTGCCACCAGTGATTGGCCAGGGTCGAACACCGGGGAGCTGTTTTTT. It translates to CATSDWPGSNTGELFF.

The chain links TRBV13 to TRBJ2-3; the match to TRBD1 covers 9 bases. The CDR3 is 16 residues long. Trimming removed 5 bases from V and 4 bases from J; junction bases left unmatched: 10. The V gene's germline CDR1 is PRHDT and CDR2 FYEKMQ (reference sequence). Written as DNA, the CDR3 is TGTGCCAGCAGCCCAACAATAACAGGGGGCCCAGATACGCAGTATTTT. This sequence encodes CASSPTITGGPDTQYF.